Reported below is one TCR beta chain. The antigen remains undetermined. TCR beta CDR3 regions were amplified from RNA. Carried out on the TCR CDR3, a first-round RT-PCR used the HTBI primer set. Using its own MiXCR run on the multiplex PCR reads, TCRdb lists one record per CDR3 protein. In the table there are fewer than 450,000 distinct CDR3 sequences, 15% to 20% of which are singletons. V was cut by 3 bases and J by 0 bases, with 3 bases left in between. Germline CDR1 reads LGHDT; CDR2 reads YNNKEL (reference sequence). CDR3 length: 13 amino acids. This sample was taken from a study of T cells in Graves' hyperthyroidism and ophthalmopathy. Study-wide results and caveats: Progression to ophthalmopathy was predicted a median of 6.5 months early.

This chain joins TRBV3-1 and TRBJ1-5; D remains unclear. The TCR sequence derives from a woman in her 30s with Graves' hyperthyroidism that later progressed to Graves' ophthalmopathy. The sequencing input was blood. The CDR3 region has the DNA TGTGCCAGCAGCCATTTTAGCAATCAGCCCCAGCATTTT. Protein: CASSHFSNQPQHF.